Each of the 32 T cell receptor beta chains below was sequenced from the same sample in a study of cytomegalovirus exposure and HLA in healthy donors. The PCR used 60 Vbeta and 13 Jbeta primers. The repertoire was sequenced with immunoSEQ multiplex PCR; TCRdb's copy has only in-frame clones and lacks some. Its clone listing holds approximately 37,000 clones. The sequencing sample was made of PBMCs. The source is a human donor in good health.

The J gene is TRBJ2-1, the V gene TRBV7-7, with 10 bases fitting TRBD2. The ends lost 5 bases at V and 2 bases at J; junction bases unmatched: 6. The V gene's germline CDR1 is SSHAT and CDR2 FNYEAQ (reference sequence). This CDR3 spans 16 amino acids. CDR3 sequence reads: CASSVTSGVPYNEQFF. In DNA, the CDR3 is TGTGCCAGCAGCGTTACTAGCGGGGTTCCCTACAATGAGCAGTTCTTC.

The chain uses TRBV7-3 and TRBJ2-2; TRBD1 aligns across 7 bases. Trimming took 1 base from V and 6 from J; bases not matched to a gene: 11. Germline loops: CDR1 SGHTA, CDR2 FQGTGA. This CDR3 has 17 amino acids. CDR3 sequence: CASSLMGAGGPPGELFF. The CDR3 nucleotides are TGTGCCAGCAGCTTAATGGGGGCAGGGGGTCCCCCCGGGGAGCTGTTTTTT.

The J gene is TRBJ1-1, the V gene TRBV10-2; D is uncertain. CDR3 length: 14 amino acids. The germline V gene has CDR1 WSHSY and CDR2 SAAADI. Trimming removed 4 bases from V and 0 bases from J, with 9 bases in between. As DNA, the CDR3 is TGCGCCAGCAGTGTGGGTGGGCTGAACACTGAAGCTTTCTTT. This translates into CASSVGGLNTEAFF.

This sequence joins TRBV19 and TRBJ2-1; tentatively, D is TRBD2 (6 bases). The CDR3 contains 16 residues. Trimming shortened V by 0 bases and J by 8 bases, and 17 bases separated the two germline ends. Germline lookup yields CDR1 LNHDA and CDR2 SQIVND (reference sequence). The CDR3 sequence: CASSIERTINSYEQFF. CDR3 nucleotides: TGTGCCAGTAGTATAGAAAGGACTATCAACAGCTATGAGCAGTTCTTC.

J is TRBJ2-1 and V is TRBV27; 7 bases map to TRBD1. Germline V CDR1 and CDR2: MNHEY, SMNVEV (reference sequence). This CDR3 spans 14 amino acids. V was clipped by 2 bases and J by 4 bases; unmatched bases: 2. CDR3 amino acids: CASSLGTAYNEQFF. The CDR3 DNA reads TGTGCCAGCAGTTTAGGGACAGCGTACAATGAGCAGTTCTTC.

The chain carries TRBV9 and TRBJ1-1; D remains ambiguous. Germline V gives CDR1 SGDLS, CDR2 YYNGEE. With 3 bases removed from V and 5 bases from J, the gap between germline ends came to 14 bases. This CDR3 is built from 14 residues. CDR3 sequence (DNA): TGTGCCAGCAGCGCGAGACACGGAGGGACTGAAGCTTTCTTT. Translating gives CASSARHGGTEAFF.

The gene calls are TRBV30 and TRBJ1-2, with D unclear. Germline V gene lookup returns CDR1 GTSNPN and CDR2 SVGIG (reference sequence). V lost 2 bases to trimming and J lost 2 bases, with 21 bases between them. This CDR3 has 17 amino acids. The CDR3 spells CAWSPLGVDGGNYGYTF. CDR3 coding DNA: TGTGCCTGGAGTCCGCTCGGGGTGGACGGTGGAAACTATGGCTACACCTTC.

The V call is TRBV18, the J call TRBJ2-3, with 10 positions matching TRBD2. The V gene's germline CDR1 is KGHSH and CDR2 LQKENI. With V trimmed by 0 bases and J by 3 bases, 6 bases remained unmatched. CDR3 length: 17 residues. The CDR3 bases are TGTGCCAGCTCACCACCACTAGCGGGGTTTGGTACAGATACGCAGTATTTT. Translated, it gives CASSPPLAGFGTDTQYF.

J is TRBJ2-5 and V is TRBV7-9; D is ambiguous. The CDR3 consists of 14 residues. Germline lookup yields CDR1 SEHNR and CDR2 FQNEAQ (reference sequence). Trimming left V 1 base short and J 2 bases short, with 8 bases between. CDR3 sequence reads: CASSLDYPQETQYF. The CDR3 DNA is TGTGCCAGCAGCTTAGATTATCCGCAAGAGACCCAGTACTTC. Full variable domain (missing parts from reference TRBV7-9 and TRBJ2-5): DTGVSQNPRHKITKRGQNVTFRCDPISEHNRLYWYRQTLGQGPEFLTYFQNEAQLEKSRLLSDRFSAERPKGSFSTLEIQRTEQGDSAMYLCASSLDYPQETQYFGPGTRLLVL.

V gene TRBV5-4 combines with J gene TRBJ1-1, with D possibly being TRBD1 (6 bases). The germline V gene encodes CDR1 SGHNT and CDR2 YYREEE (reference sequence). The CDR3 is 14 amino acids. V was shortened by 0 bases and J by 4 bases, with 10 bases between the two germline ends. The CDR3 DNA reads TGTGCCAGCAGCTTGGCAGGGGCGCTCACTGAAGCTTTCTTT. It codes for CASSLAGALTEAFF.

J is TRBJ2-7 and V is TRBV9, with D unresolved. Germline loops: CDR1 SGDLS, CDR2 YYNGEE. The CDR3 runs to 14 residues. V shed 0 bases and J shed 5 bases, with 12 bases lying between them. CDR3 DNA sequence: TGTGCCAGCAGCGTAGAAAATAGCTGGGACGAGCAGTACTTC. Protein sequence: CASSVENSWDEQYF.

The chain couples TRBV18 to TRBJ2-3; the D gene is possibly TRBD1 (5 bases). The germline V and J ends were trimmed by 5 bases and 1 base, with 10 bases remaining between them. The CDR3 is 14 amino acids. Per germline, CDR1 KGHSH and CDR2 LQKENI. The CDR3 DNA reads TGTGCCAGCTCAGTCTCCAGGGGCACAGATACGCAGTATTTT. It specifies CASSVSRGTDTQYF.

The V gene is TRBV9, the J gene TRBJ1-2, with a weak D call TRBD1 (5 bases). Trimming stripped 6 bases from V and 3 bases from J, with 18 bases between. CDR3 length: 15 residues. CDR1 and CDR2 from the germline V gene are SGDLS and YYNGEE. Here the CDR3 reads CASTWRGRADYGYTF. The CDR3 DNA is TGTGCCAGCACCTGGCGTGGCAGGGCGGACTATGGCTACACCTTC.

The genes are TRBV27 and TRBJ1-2; 10 nucleotides agree with TRBD1. This CDR3 spans 14 amino acids. The germline V gene has CDR1 MNHEY and CDR2 SMNVEV (reference sequence). With 2 bases clipped from V and 5 bases from J, the junction kept 2 bases outside the gene matches. In DNA, the CDR3 is TGTGCCAGCAGTTTAAAGGGACAGGGGTATGGCTACACCTTC. It translates to CASSLKGQGYGYTF.

The J gene is TRBJ2-7, the V gene TRBV10-3, with 9 bases identical to TRBD1. After removal of 5 bases from V and 1 base from J, the junction contained 6 bases not matched to a gene. This CDR3 spans 15 amino acids. CDR1 and CDR2 from the germline V gene are ENHRY and SYGVKD. This CDR3 reads CAISKAGTGSYEQYF. CDR3 DNA: TGTGCCATCAGTAAAGCCGGGACAGGGTCCTACGAGCAGTACTTC.

The chain couples TRBV29-1 to TRBJ1-2; tentative D call: TRBD1 (5 bases). This CDR3 spans 12 amino acids. The V end lost 1 base, the J end lost 8 bases, and 11 bases lay between the germline ends. Germline-derived CDR1 and CDR2 are SQVTM and ANQGSEA. The CDR3 protein is CSVEGGRGGYTF. The CDR3, as DNA: TGCAGCGTTGAAGGTGGGAGGGGAGGCTACACCTTC.

The rearrangement uses TRBV19 and TRBJ2-3; D might be TRBD1 (5 bases). V lost 9 bases and J lost 2, with 9 bases in between. This CDR3 contains 12 residues. The V gene's germline CDR1 is LNHDA and CDR2 SQIVND (reference sequence). The CDR3 spells CARTALTDTQYF. CDR3 DNA sequence: TGTGCCAGGACAGCCCTCACAGATACGCAGTATTTT. Full variable domain (rest looked up from reference TRBV19 and TRBJ2-3): DGGITQSPKYLFRKEGQNVTLSCEQNLNHDAMYWYRQDPGQGLRLIYYSQIVNDFQKGDIAEGYSVSREKKESFPLTVTSAQKNPTAFYLCARTALTDTQYFGPGTRLTVL.

This chain joins TRBV11-2 and TRBJ1-1, with 7 bases that match TRBD1. With 5 bases clipped from V and 7 bases from J, the junction kept 7 bases outside the gene matches. The CDR3 sequence is 13 residues long. Germline V gene lookup returns CDR1 SGHAT and CDR2 FQNNGV. The CDR3 DNA is TGTGCCAGCAGCCCTGGGACAGCCAATGAAGCTTTCTTT. This gives the protein CASSPGTANEAFF.

This sequence joins TRBV19 and TRBJ1-5, with 7 nucleotides matching TRBD1. This CDR3 spans 13 amino acids. V was pared by 6 bases and J by 5 bases, with 4 bases of the junction left unmatched. Per germline, CDR1 LNHDA and CDR2 SQIVND (reference sequence). The CDR3 region has the DNA TGTGCCAGTAGGTTACAGGGGTATCAGCCCCAGCATTTT. It is translated as CASRLQGYQPQHF. The full variable domain, rest sourced from reference TRBV19 and TRBJ1-5, is DGGITQSPKYLFRKEGQNVTLSCEQNLNHDAMYWYRQDPGQGLRLIYYSQIVNDFQKGDIAEGYSVSREKKESFPLTVTSAQKNPTAFYLCASRLQGYQPQHFGDGTRLSIL.

The chain joins TRBV27 to TRBJ2-5, with D perhaps matching TRBD2 (6 bases). Trimming stripped 5 bases from V and 0 bases from J, with 10 bases between. Germline V gene data show CDR1 as MNHEY and CDR2 as SMNVEV (reference sequence). CDR3 length equals 14 residues. The CDR3 sequence: CASSARGYQETQYF. CDR3 DNA sequence: TGTGCCAGCAGTGCCCGGGGGTACCAAGAGACCCAGTACTTC.

This chain uses TRBV19 with TRBJ1-3; D may be TRBD1 (6 bases). The CDR3 covers 16 residues. Germline V lookup: CDR1 LNHDA, CDR2 SQIVND (reference sequence). The ends were cut back, 7 bases at V and 0 bases at J, with 16 bases in the middle. Written as DNA, the CDR3 is TGTGCCAGTACCCGAGGGGGGGCGAGCTCTGGAAACACCATATATTTT. It translates to CASTRGGASSGNTIYF.

The chain joins TRBV6-5 to TRBJ2-1, with 10 bases that match TRBD1. With 6 bases clipped from V and 8 bases from J, the junction kept 4 bases outside the gene matches. The CDR3 spans 13 residues. Per the germline V gene, CDR1 is MNHEY and CDR2 is SVGAGI. The CDR3 sequence: CASSRTGGHEQFF. The CDR3 DNA sequence: TGTGCCAGCAGCCGGACAGGGGGGCATGAGCAGTTCTTC.

The chain combines TRBV4-2 with TRBJ1-5; 7 nucleotides line up with TRBD1. Trimming took 4 bases from V and 4 from J; bases not matched to a gene: 7. CDR1 and CDR2 (germline): LGHNA, YNFKEQ. The CDR3 sequence is 15 residues long. CDR3 DNA sequence: TGTGCCAGCAGCCGCGACAGGGCCCCAAATCAGCCCCAGCATTTT. Translated, it gives CASSRDRAPNQPQHF.

The chain employs TRBV19 and TRBJ2-7, with 11 bases identical to TRBD1. The CDR3 runs 14 residues. Germline V CDR1 and CDR2: LNHDA, SQIVND (reference sequence). V dropped 4 bases and J dropped 5; count of bases not matched to a gene: 4. The DNA for the CDR3 is TGTGCCAGTAGTAAAGGACAGGGGGCAGACGAGCAGTACTTC. This encodes CASSKGQGADEQYF.

On this clone itself: Other nucleotide sequences in the sample specify the same CDR3. The genes are TRBV6-5 and TRBJ1-1; D is unresolved. The germline V gene encodes CDR1 MNHEY and CDR2 SVGAGI. This CDR3 region has 13 residues. Trimming removed 0 bases from V and 5 bases from J, with 7 bases in between. The CDR3 region is CASSYSRRTEAFF. The CDR3 nucleotides read TGTGCCAGCAGTTACTCGAGGAGAACTGAAGCTTTCTTT.

The J gene is TRBJ1-5, the V gene TRBV12-5, with 11 bases fitting TRBD1. This CDR3 has 15 residues. With V trimmed by 6 bases and J by 4 bases, 5 bases remained unmatched. Germline lookup yields CDR1 LGHNT and CDR2 FRNRAP. The CDR3 bases are TGTGCTAGTGGGCCGGGGACAGGGGGGAATCAGCCCCAGCATTTT. Amino acids: CASGPGTGGNQPQHF.

The V gene is TRBV5-4, the J gene TRBJ2-7; 8 nucleotides agree with TRBD1. The ends lost 3 bases at V and 4 bases at J; junction bases unmatched: 3. Germline lookup yields CDR1 SGHNT and CDR2 YYREEE (reference sequence). CDR3 size: 13 residues. CDR3 sequence (DNA): TGTGCCAGCAGCTCAACAGGGGGTTACGAGCAGTACTTC. It codes for CASSSTGGYEQYF. Drawing the rest from reference TRBV5-4 and TRBJ2-7, the complete variable domain is ETGVTQSPTHLIKTRGQQVTLRCSSQSGHNTVSWYQQALGQGPQFIFQYYREEENGRGNFPPRFSGLQFPNYSSELNVNALELDDSALYLCASSSTGGYEQYFGPGTRLTVT.

The J gene is TRBJ2-3, the V gene TRBV28; 10 bases agree with TRBD2. CDR1 and CDR2 from the germline V gene are MDHEN and SYDVKM. V dropped 2 bases and J dropped 5; count of bases not matched to a gene: 7. The CDR3 runs to 16 residues. The CDR3 is CASSLQRGGHLDTQYF. The CDR3 DNA follows: TGTGCCAGCAGTTTACAGCGGGGGGGCCATTTAGATACGCAGTATTTT. Full variable domain (rest looked up from reference TRBV28 and TRBJ2-3): DVKVTQSSRYLVKRTGEKVFLECVQDMDHENMFWYRQDPGLGLRLIYFSYDVKMKEKGDIPEGYSVSREKKERFSLILESASTNQTSMYLCASSLQRGGHLDTQYFGPGTRLTVL.

The chain links TRBV6-1 to TRBJ1-2; the D gene is possibly TRBD1 (5 bases). Germline CDR1 is MNHNS and CDR2 is SASEGT. Trimming removed 7 bases at V and 0 bases at J, with 15 bases between. There are 15 residues in the CDR3. The CDR3 reads CASKIGSGPNYGYTF. The CDR3 bases are TGTGCCAGCAAGATAGGGTCAGGGCCTAACTATGGCTACACCTTC.

The chain uses TRBV6-5 and TRBJ1-5; a possible D gene is TRBD1 (6 bases). V was clipped by 6 bases and J by 5 bases, with 14 bases between them. The germline V gene has CDR1 MNHEY and CDR2 SVGAGI. The CDR3 covers 14 residues. The CDR3 region is CASSPGHGDQPQHF. CDR3 nucleotides: TGTGCCAGCAGCCCGGGACACGGGGATCAGCCCCAGCATTTT.

The chain combines TRBV2 with TRBJ1-4; tentatively, D is TRBD1 (6 bases). Per the germline V gene, CDR1 is SNHLY and CDR2 is FYNNEI. This CDR3 has 14 amino acids. The V and J ends lost 7 bases and 6 bases respectively, with 15 bases between them. CDR3 bases: TGTGCCAGCACTCTTAGTAGGACAGATGAAAAACTGTTTTTT. Translating gives CASTLSRTDEKLFF. The full variable domain, rest sourced from reference TRBV2 and TRBJ1-4, is EPEVTQTPSHQVTQMGQEVILRCVPISNHLYFYWYRQILGQKVEFLVSFYNNEISEKSEIFDDQFSVERPDGSNFTLKIRSTKLEDSAMYFCASTLSRTDEKLFFGSGTQLSVL.

J is TRBJ1-3 and V is TRBV7-9; D is undetermined. The CDR3 spans 15 residues. V gave up 1 base and J gave up 0 bases, with 7 bases separating them. Germline V CDR1 and CDR2: SEHNR, FQNEAQ (reference sequence). CDR3 bases: TGTGCCAGCAGCTTAGGGTCCTACTCTGGAAACACCATATATTTT. It codes for CASSLGSYSGNTIYF.